The source of this TCR beta chain is a study of radiation and T cells in renal cell carcinoma (TCRdb year 2020). General notes on the study: Samples came from a clinical trial, in which primary renal cell carcinomas received 15 Gy stereotactic body radiation therapy followed by nephrectomy 4 weeks later. In total, 50 or so samples underwent TCR beta sequencing: 25 or so tumors plus 27 peripheral blood samples. Across all 50 or so samples, several million unique CDR3 nucleotide sequences, encoding about 3,000,000 unique CDR3 amino acid sequences, were identified. On the study overall, not on this receptor specifically: Because pretreatment tumor biopsies were not available, the study could not determine whether clonotypes were already present within the tumor at baseline. With a single-armed trial design, the study had no way to address how radiation dose or scheduling affects the TCR repertoire. Top tumor clonotypes rose in blood from baseline to 2 weeks post-radiation, then contracted by 4 weeks, suggesting transient expansion of tumor-resident clones. Blood repertoire dynamics were not followed beyond 4 weeks after treatment.

The CDR3 runs 14 amino acids, cysteine and phenylalanine included. Of all the DNA, just the CDR3 is kept, 42 bases in frame from base 1. Via the germline V gene, CDR1 is MNHEY and CDR2 SVGAGI. Deletion took 1 base off V and 0 bases off J, with a span of 5 bases between the germline ends. For this clone: No antigen is known for it. Base qualities are not provided; no much larger clone lies one nucleotide away.

The immunoSEQ kit was used, according to the manufacturer's recommendations, to generate TCR beta libraries from genomic DNA. To prepare the libraries, a first multiplex PCR with proprietary primers was run, followed by a second PCR that added unique barcodes, and a bead cleanup was done after each round. A positive control reaction and a negative control reaction, both provided in the kit, were run with every batch of samples. The final libraries underwent checking on an Agilent 4200 TapeStation D1000 ScreenTape, volumetric pooling, and quantification by qPCR. Sequencing was performed on an Illumina NextSeq500 with a MidOutput 150-cycle cartridge, and 156 Read1 and 15 Index1 cycles were run with kit custom primers. The pooled library was loaded at 1.0 pM with about 20% PhiX control spiked in. From the authors' description of their analysis: The vendor-processed data were analyzed in R, and a clonotype was defined as all T cells that share the same CDR3 nucleotide sequence. In the clone abundance analyses, frequencies were normalized to the 10,000 most abundant clones in each sample. Public T cell clones, which averaged fewer than five per sample, were removed prior to analysis. Tumor-enriched and baseline blood-enriched clonotypes were defined by at least a 32-fold difference in abundance between compartments. Clonotypes expanded or contracted between blood time points were identified with a beta-binomial differential abundance model. Similarity between tumor and blood repertoires was quantified using the Baroni-Urbani and Buser coefficient, and groups were compared with two-tailed Wilcoxon tests in R. This is the immuneACCESS table as TCRdb keeps it, with only in-frame sequences that have V and J called. A part of the clones is gone; compared with another copy, unresolved V genes explain less than half, and the rest is unexplained. V and J calls and clone size are those listed in that table; D and trimming were worked out from the DNA. The sample data list 60,000 to 80,000 clones, and 82% of these were observed just once. Approximately 5.4% of the sample belongs to the ten largest clones.

The time point label corresponds to: blood 2 weeks post-SBRT. The sample's treatment or condition, from its label and the paper: 15 Gy SBRT to primary tumor, nephrectomy 4 weeks later. To follow tumor-enriched clonotypes, peripheral blood was collected serially from radiation-treated patients at baseline and again at 2 weeks and 4 weeks after SBRT. All patients had renal cell carcinoma with clear cell pathology. Genomic DNA for TCR sequencing was prepared using the QIAamp DNA Blood Mini Kit (Qiagen). Samples were included in the analyses only if all quality control checks were passed. The sequenced sample was blood, obtained from a patient whose treatment included radiotherapy and nephrectomy. This receptor was taken from a man between 60 and 75 years old with renal cell carcinoma. The chain uses TRBV6-5 and TRBJ2-3; a confident D gene designation cannot be given. This receptor has the CDR3 CASSYFPSTDTQYF. The DNA sequence is given as TGTGCCAGCAGTTACTTCCCTAGCACAGATACGCAGTATTTT.